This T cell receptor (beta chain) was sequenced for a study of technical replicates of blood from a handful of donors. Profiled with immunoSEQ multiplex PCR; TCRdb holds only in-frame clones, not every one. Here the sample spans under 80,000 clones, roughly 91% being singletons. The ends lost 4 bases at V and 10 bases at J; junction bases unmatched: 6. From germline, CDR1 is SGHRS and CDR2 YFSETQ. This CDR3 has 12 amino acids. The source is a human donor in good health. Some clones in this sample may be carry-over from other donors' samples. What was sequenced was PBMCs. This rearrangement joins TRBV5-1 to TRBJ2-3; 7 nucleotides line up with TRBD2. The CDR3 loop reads CASSTTSRAQYF. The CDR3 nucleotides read TGCGCCAGCAGCACGACTAGCCGGGCGCAGTATTTT.